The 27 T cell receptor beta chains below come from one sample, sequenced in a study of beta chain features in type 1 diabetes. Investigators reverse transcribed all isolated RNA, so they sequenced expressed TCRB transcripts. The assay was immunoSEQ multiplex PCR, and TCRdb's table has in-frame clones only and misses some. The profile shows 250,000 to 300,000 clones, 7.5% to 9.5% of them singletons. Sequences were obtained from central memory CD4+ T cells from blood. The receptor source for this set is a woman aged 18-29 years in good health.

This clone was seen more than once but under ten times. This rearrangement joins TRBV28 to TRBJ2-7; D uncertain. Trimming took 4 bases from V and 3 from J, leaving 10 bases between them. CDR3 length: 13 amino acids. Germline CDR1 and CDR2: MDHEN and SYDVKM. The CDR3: CASSSGTLYEQYV. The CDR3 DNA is TGTGCCAGCAGTTCCGGAACACTCTACGAGCAGTACGTC.

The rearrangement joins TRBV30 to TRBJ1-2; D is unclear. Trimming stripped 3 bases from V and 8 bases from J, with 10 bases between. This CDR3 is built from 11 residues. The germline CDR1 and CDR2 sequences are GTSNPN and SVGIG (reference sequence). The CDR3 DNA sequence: TGTGCCTGGAGGGAGGTTGGGGGCTACACCTTC. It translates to CAWREVGGYTF.

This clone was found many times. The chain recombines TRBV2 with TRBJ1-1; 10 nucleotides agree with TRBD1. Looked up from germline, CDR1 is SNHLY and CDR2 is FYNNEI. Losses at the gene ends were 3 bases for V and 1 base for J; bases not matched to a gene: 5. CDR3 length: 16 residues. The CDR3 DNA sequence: TGTGCCAGCAGTGATCTGACAGGGGGCAGGAACACTGAAGCTTTCTTT. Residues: CASSDLTGGRNTEAFF.

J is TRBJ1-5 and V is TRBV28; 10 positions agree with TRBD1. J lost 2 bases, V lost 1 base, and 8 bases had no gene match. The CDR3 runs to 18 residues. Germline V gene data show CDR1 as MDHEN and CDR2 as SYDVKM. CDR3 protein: CASSLLSSGTGGNQPQHF. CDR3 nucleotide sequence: TGTGCCAGCAGTTTATTATCTTCCGGGACAGGGGGCAATCAGCCCCAGCATTTT.

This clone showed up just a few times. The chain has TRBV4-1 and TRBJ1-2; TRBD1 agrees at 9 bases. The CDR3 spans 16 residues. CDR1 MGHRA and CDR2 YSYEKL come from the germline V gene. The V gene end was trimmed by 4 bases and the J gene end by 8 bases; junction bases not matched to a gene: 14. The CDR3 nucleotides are TGCGCCAGCAGCCCCTCAGGGACAGGGAAAAGAGAGGGCTACACCTTC. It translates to CASSPSGTGKREGYTF.

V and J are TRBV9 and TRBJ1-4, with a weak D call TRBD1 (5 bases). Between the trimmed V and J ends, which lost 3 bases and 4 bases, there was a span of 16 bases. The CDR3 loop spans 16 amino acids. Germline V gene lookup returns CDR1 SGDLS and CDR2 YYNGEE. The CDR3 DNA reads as TGTGCCAGCAGCGGAAGCCGGGACGGGGTTAATGAAAAACTGTTTTTT. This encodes CASSGSRDGVNEKLFF.

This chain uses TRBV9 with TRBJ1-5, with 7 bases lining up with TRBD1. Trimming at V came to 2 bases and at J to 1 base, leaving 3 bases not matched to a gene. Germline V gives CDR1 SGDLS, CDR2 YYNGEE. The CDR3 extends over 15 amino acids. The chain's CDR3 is CASSVGTVSNQPQHF. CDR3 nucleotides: TGTGCCAGCAGCGTCGGGACAGTCAGCAATCAGCCCCAGCATTTT.

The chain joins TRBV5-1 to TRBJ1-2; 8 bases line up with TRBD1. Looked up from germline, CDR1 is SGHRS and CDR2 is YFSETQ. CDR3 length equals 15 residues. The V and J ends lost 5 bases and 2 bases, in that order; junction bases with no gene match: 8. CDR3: CASRSAGGANYGYTF. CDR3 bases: TGCGCCAGCAGGTCAGCAGGGGGCGCGAACTATGGCTACACCTTC.

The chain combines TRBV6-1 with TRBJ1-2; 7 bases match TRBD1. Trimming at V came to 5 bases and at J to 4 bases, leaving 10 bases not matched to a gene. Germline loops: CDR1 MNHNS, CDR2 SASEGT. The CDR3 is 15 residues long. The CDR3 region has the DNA TGTGCCAGCAGTCTTAACCCCGGGACAGCCTATGGCTACACCTTC. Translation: CASSLNPGTAYGYTF.

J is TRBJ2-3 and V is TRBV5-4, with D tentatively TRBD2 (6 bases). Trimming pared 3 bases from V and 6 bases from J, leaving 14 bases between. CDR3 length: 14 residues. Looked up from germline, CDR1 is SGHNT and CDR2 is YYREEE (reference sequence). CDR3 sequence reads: CASSWDFLADTQYF. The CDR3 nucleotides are TGTGCCAGCAGCTGGGACTTTTTGGCCGATACGCAGTATTTT.

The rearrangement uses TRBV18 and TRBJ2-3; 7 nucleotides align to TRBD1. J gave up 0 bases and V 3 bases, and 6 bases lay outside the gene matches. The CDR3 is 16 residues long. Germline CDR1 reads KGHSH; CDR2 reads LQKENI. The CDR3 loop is CASSPPGQSSTDTQYF. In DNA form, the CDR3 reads TGTGCCAGCTCACCCCCGGGACAGAGTAGCACAGATACGCAGTATTTT.

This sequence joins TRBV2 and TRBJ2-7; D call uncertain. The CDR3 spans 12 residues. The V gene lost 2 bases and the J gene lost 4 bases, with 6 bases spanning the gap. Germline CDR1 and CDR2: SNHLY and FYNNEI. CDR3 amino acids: CASSESRYEQYV. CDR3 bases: TGTGCCAGCAGTGAATCCCGATACGAGCAGTACGTC.

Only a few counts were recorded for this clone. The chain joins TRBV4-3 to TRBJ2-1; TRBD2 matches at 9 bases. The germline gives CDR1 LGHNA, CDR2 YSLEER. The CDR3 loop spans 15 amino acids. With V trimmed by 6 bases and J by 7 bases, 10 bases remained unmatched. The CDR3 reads CASRTPGLAENEQFF. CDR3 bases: TGCGCCAGCAGGACGCCGGGACTAGCTGAGAATGAGCAGTTCTTC.

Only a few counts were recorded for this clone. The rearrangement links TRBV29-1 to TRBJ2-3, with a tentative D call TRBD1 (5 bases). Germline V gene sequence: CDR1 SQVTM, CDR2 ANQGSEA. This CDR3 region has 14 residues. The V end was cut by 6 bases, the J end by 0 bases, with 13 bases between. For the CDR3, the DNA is TGCAGCGTCCGACAGTATAGGAGCACAGATACGCAGTATTTT. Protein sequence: CSVRQYRSTDTQYF.

The CDR3 DNA sequence: TGTGCCAGCAGCCGGACTAGGGGATGGGAGACCCAGTACTTC. It specifies CASSRTRGWETQYF. The rearrangement uses TRBV7-2 and TRBJ2-5; 7 nucleotides agree with TRBD2. This CDR3 is built from 14 residues. With V trimmed by 5 bases and J by 5 bases, 8 bases remained unmatched. CDR1 is SGHTA, CDR2 FQGNSA, per germline.

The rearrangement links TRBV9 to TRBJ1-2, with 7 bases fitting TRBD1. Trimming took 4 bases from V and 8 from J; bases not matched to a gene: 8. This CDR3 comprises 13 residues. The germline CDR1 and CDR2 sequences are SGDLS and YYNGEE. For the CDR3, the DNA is TGTGCCAGCAGCCTAGACAGGGCTGGAGGCTACACCTTC. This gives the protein CASSLDRAGGYTF.

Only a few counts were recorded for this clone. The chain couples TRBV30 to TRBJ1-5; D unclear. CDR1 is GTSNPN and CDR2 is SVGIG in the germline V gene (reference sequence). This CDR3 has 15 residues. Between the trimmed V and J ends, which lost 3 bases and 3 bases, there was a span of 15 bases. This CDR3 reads CAWREGSNINQPQHF. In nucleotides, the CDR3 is TGTGCCTGGAGAGAGGGCAGCAACATCAATCAGCCCCAGCATTTT.

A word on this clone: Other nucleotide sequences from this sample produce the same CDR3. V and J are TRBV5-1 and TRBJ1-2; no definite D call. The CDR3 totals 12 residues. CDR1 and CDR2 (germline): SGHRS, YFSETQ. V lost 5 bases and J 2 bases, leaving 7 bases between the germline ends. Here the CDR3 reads CASRRENYGYTF. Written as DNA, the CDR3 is TGCGCCAGCAGACGGGAGAACTATGGCTACACCTTC. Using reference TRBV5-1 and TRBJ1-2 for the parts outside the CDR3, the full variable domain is KAGVTQTPRYLIKTRGQQVTLSCSPISGHRSVSWYQQTPGQGLQFLFEYFSETQRNKGNFPGRFSGRQFSNSRSEMNVSTLELGDSALYLCASRRENYGYTFGSGTRLTVV.

The CDR3 spells CASSSTGVDEQFF. Here the CDR3 DNA reads TGTGCCAGCAGTTCGACAGGGGTCGATGAGCAGTTCTTC. The chain employs TRBV6-5 and TRBJ2-1, with 8 bases identical to TRBD1. CDR1 and CDR2 (germline): MNHEY, SVGAGI. Trimming at V came to 4 bases and at J to 8 bases, leaving 4 bases not matched to a gene. The CDR3 has 13 amino acids.

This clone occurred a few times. The CDR3 region has the DNA TGTGCCAGTAGTATATCCTTTGGGGGCGAGCAGTACTTC. Translated, it gives CASSISFGGEQYF. This chain uses TRBV19 with TRBJ2-7; D is perhaps TRBD1 or TRBD2 (5 bases each). Trimming took off 2 bases at V and 6 bases at J, with 11 bases between the two ends. CDR3 length: 13 residues. Germline V gives CDR1 LNHDA, CDR2 SQIVND (reference sequence).

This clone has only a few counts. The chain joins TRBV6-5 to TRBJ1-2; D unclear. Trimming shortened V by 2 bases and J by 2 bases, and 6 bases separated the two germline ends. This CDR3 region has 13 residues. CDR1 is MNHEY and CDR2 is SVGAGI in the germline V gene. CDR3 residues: CASSYGRNYGYTF. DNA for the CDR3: TGTGCCAGCAGTTACGGTCGGAACTATGGCTACACCTTC.

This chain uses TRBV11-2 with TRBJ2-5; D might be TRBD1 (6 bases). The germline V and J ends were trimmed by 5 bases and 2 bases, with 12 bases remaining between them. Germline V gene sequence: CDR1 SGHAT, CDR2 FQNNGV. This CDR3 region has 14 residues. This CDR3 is CASSPWTDQETQYF. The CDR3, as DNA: TGTGCCAGCAGCCCCTGGACAGATCAAGAGACCCAGTACTTC. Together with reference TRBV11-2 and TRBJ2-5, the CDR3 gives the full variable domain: EAGVAQSPRYKIIEKRQSVAFWCNPISGHATLYWYQQILGQGPKLLIQFQNNGVVDDSQLPKDRFSAERLKGVDSTLKIQPAKLEDSAVYLCASSPWTDQETQYFGPGTRLLVL.

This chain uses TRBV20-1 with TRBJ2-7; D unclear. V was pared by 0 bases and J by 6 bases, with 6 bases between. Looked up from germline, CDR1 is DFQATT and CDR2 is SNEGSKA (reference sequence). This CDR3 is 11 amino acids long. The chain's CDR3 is CSAREWGEQYF. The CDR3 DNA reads TGCAGTGCTAGAGAATGGGGCGAGCAGTACTTC.

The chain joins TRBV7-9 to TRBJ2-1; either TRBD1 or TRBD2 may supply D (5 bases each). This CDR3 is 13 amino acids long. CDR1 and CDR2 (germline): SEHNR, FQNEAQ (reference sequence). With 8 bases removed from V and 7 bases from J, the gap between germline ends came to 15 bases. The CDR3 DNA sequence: TGTGCCAGCTATGTTTGGGACCTGAATGAGCAGTTCTTC. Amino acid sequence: CASYVWDLNEQFF.

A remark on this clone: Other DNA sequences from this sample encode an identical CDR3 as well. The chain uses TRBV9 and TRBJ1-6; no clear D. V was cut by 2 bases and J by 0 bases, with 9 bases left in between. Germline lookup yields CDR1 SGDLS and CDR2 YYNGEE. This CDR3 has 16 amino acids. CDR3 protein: CASSVGPSSYNSPLHF. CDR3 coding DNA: TGTGCCAGCAGCGTGGGTCCCAGCTCCTATAATTCACCCCTCCACTTT.

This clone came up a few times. CDR3 bases: TGCGCCAGCAGCCAGACCCCAGCGGGACCTTTCTCCTACGAGCAGTACTTC. This encodes CASSQTPAGPFSYEQYF. The rearrangement joins TRBV5-1 to TRBJ2-7; TRBD2 matches at 7 bases. This CDR3 spans 17 amino acids. CDR1 is SGHRS and CDR2 is YFSETQ in the germline V gene. The J segment lost 0 bases and the V segment lost 4 bases, leaving 13 bases of the junction unmatched.

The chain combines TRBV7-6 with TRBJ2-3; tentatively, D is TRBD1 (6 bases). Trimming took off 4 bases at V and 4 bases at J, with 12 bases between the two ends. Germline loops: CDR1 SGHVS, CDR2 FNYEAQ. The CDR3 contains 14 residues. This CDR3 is CASSSAGVPDTQYF. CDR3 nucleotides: TGTGCCAGCAGCTCCGCAGGGGTGCCAGATACGCAGTATTTT.